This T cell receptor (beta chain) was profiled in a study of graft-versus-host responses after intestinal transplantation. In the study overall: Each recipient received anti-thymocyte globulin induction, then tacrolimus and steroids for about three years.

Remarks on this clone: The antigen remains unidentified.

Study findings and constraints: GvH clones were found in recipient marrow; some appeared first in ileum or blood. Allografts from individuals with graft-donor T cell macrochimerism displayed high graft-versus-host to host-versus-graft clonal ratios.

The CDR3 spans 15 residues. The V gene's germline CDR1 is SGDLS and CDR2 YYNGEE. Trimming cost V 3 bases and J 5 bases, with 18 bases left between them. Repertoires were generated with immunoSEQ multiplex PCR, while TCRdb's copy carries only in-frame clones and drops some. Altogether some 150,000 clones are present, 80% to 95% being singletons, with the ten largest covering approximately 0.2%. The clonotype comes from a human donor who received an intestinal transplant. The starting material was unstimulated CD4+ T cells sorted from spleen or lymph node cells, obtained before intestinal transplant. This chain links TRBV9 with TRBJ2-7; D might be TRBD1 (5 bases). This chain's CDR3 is CASSGVPGLSNEQYF. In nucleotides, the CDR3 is TGTGCCAGCAGCGGAGTACCAGGGTTATCCAACGAGCAGTACTTC.